Each of the 12 T cell receptor beta chains below was sequenced from the same sample in a study of cytomegalovirus exposure and HLA in healthy donors. In the PCR, 60 Vbeta and 13 Jbeta primers were used. Measured with immunoSEQ multiplex PCR; TCRdb has only the in-frame clones, and not every one. Of around 70,000 clones detected, about 75% appear once; the ten largest clones hold roughly 12%. Sequenced sample: PBMCs. All receptors come from a man aged 70 or older in good health and CMV-seronegative.

The chain carries TRBV19 and TRBJ1-5; possibly TRBD1 for D (6 bases). CDR1 and CDR2 from the germline V gene are LNHDA and SQIVND (reference sequence). CDR3 length equals 15 residues. V was shortened by 7 bases and J by 2 bases, with 15 bases between the two germline ends. CDR3 sequence: CASIKDRRGNQPQHF. In nucleotides, the CDR3 is TGTGCCAGTATTAAAGACAGGCGAGGCAATCAGCCCCAGCATTTT.

The V and J genes are TRBV6-1 and TRBJ2-3; 9 positions match TRBD2. The V and J ends lost 6 bases and 1 base, in that order; junction bases with no gene match: 5. The CDR3 extends over 15 amino acids. Germline lookup yields CDR1 MNHNS and CDR2 SASEGT. CDR3 nucleotides: TGTGCCAGCAGGTCTTCTAGCGGGGGCACAGATACGCAGTATTTT. Protein sequence: CASRSSSGGTDTQYF.

The chain links TRBV21-1 to TRBJ2-5; the tabulated D call, TRBD1, remains unverified against the DNA. TRBV21-1 is given as a pseudogene. This CDR3 spans 15 amino acids. CDR3 loop: CASSKGKGSRKTQYF. CDR3 DNA: TGTGCCAGCAGCAAAGGAAAGGGGTCGAGGAAGACCCAGTACTTC.

The chain links TRBV7-2 to TRBJ2-1; D gene uncertain. With 4 bases removed from V and 11 bases from J, the gap between germline ends came to 15 bases. This CDR3 spans 13 amino acids. Germline CDR1 and CDR2: SGHTA and FQGNSA. The CDR3 nucleotides are TGTGCCAGCAGCTCAGGTTTTGGAAGGAAGCAGTTCTTC. This encodes CASSSGFGRKQFF.

The rearrangement joins TRBV5-1 to TRBJ1-5; 7 nucleotides match TRBD1. The CDR3 sequence is 15 residues long. V lost 4 bases and J lost 0; bases outside the gene matches: 4. Germline V lookup: CDR1 SGHRS, CDR2 YFSETQ. CDR3: CASSPGQNSNQPQHF. The CDR3 DNA sequence: TGCGCCAGCAGCCCGGGACAGAATAGCAATCAGCCCCAGCATTTT.

The chain uses TRBV7-8 and TRBJ2-7, with TRBD2 identical over 11 bases. Germline V CDR1 and CDR2: SGHVS, FQNEAQ. V gave up 5 bases and J gave up 6 bases; unmatched junction bases: 9. The CDR3 covers 15 residues. CDR3 in DNA: TGTGCCAGCAGCCGTACTAGCGGGAGCTCCCCCGAGCAGTACTTC. It codes for CASSRTSGSSPEQYF.

The chain is built from TRBV19 and TRBJ2-1; D is possibly TRBD2 (5 bases). The CDR3 has 12 amino acids. Germline lookup yields CDR1 LNHDA and CDR2 SQIVND (reference sequence). V lost 8 bases and J 6 bases, leaving 11 bases between the germline ends. The CDR3 region has the DNA TGTGCCAGTCTCACTAGGAGCAATGAGCAGTTCTTC. It specifies CASLTRSNEQFF.

This sequence joins TRBV19 and TRBJ2-7, with 8 positions matching TRBD1. V gave up 4 bases and J gave up 0 bases; unmatched junction bases: 5. The CDR3 sequence is 15 residues long. Germline CDR1 and CDR2: LNHDA and SQIVND (reference sequence). CDR3 loop: CASSRDRGSSYEQYF. The CDR3 DNA is TGTGCCAGTAGTAGAGACAGGGGAAGCTCCTACGAGCAGTACTTC.

The chain combines TRBV6-5 with TRBJ1-1; 7 bases line up with TRBD1. J was trimmed by 5 bases and V by 4 bases; bases with no gene match: 7. The germline CDR1 and CDR2 sequences are MNHEY and SVGAGI. The CDR3 runs to 14 residues. CDR3 region: CASSSPGGWTEAFF. Written as DNA, the CDR3 is TGTGCCAGCAGTTCACCAGGGGGATGGACTGAAGCTTTCTTT.

The rearrangement links TRBV4-1 to TRBJ2-5; D unclear. CDR1 and CDR2 from the germline V gene are MGHRA and YSYEKL. This CDR3 has 13 amino acids. V shed 4 bases and J shed 5 bases, with 11 bases lying between them. CDR3 bases: TGCGCCAGCAGCCCAAGGCCCGGGGAGACCCAGTACTTC. This codes for CASSPRPGETQYF.

The genes are TRBV10-1 and TRBJ2-7; 10 bases align to TRBD2. V lost 1 base, J lost 5 bases, and 8 bases stayed unmatched. Germline-derived CDR1 and CDR2 are WNHNN and SYGVQD (reference sequence). The CDR3 extends over 16 amino acids. As DNA, the CDR3 is TGCGCCAGCAGTGAGTTGGCTAGCGGGGGTAGGAACGAGCAGTACTTC. It translates to CASSELASGGRNEQYF.

This clone has a handful of counts. The chain couples TRBV4-3 to TRBJ1-6; D perhaps matches TRBD1 (6 bases). This CDR3 has 20 amino acids. Germline CDR1 is LGHNA and CDR2 is YSLEER. The ends were cut back, 1 base at V and 5 bases at J, with 24 bases in the middle. This chain's CDR3 is CASSQASRGEAGANNSPLHF. The CDR3 nucleotides are TGCGCCAGCAGCCAAGCATCTCGAGGCGAGGCAGGGGCGAATAATTCACCCCTCCACTTT.